Below are 5 T cell receptor beta chains sequenced from a single sample in a study of blood T cell repertoires in COVID-19. Sequenced by immunoSEQ multiplex PCR; TCRdb stores in-frame clones only, minus some. This sample carries roughly 300,000 clones, 70% to 90% of them seen once, and the ten largest clones take 5.5% to 7%. Source material: PBMCs or T cells enriched from blood (not recorded which). Source of these receptors: a woman in her twenties or thirties who had recovered from COVID-19.

The V gene is TRBV7-2, the J gene TRBJ2-7; D possibly corresponds to TRBD2 (5 bases). Germline CDR1 reads SGHTA; CDR2 reads FQGNSA. This CDR3 is built from 13 residues. Trimming shortened V by 2 bases and J by 3 bases, and 8 bases separated the two germline ends. The DNA of the CDR3 is TGTGCCAGCAGCTTAAGGGAGTTCTACGAGCAGTACTTC. Its translation: CASSLREFYEQYF.

In this sample, this clone turned up once. The chain uses TRBV5-1 and TRBJ1-1, with D uncertain. Germline-derived CDR1 and CDR2 are SGHRS and YFSETQ. Trimming pared 1 base from V and 1 base from J, leaving 5 bases between. The CDR3 covers 13 residues. The CDR3 DNA reads TGCGCCAGCAGCTTGAAACAGAACACTGAAGCTTTCTTT. It yields the protein CASSLKQNTEAFF.

The J gene is TRBJ1-1, the V gene TRBV18, with D possibly matching TRBD1 (6 bases). V lost 6 bases and J lost 0, with 8 bases in between. Germline CDR1 KGHSH, CDR2 LQKENI. This CDR3 has 13 residues. The CDR3 bases are TGTGCCAGCTCTGGACAGTTGAACACTGAAGCTTTCTTT. Protein product: CASSGQLNTEAFF.

This chain links TRBV3-1 (or the pseudogene TRBV3-2) with TRBJ2-5, with TRBD2 matching 10 bases. The CDR3 consists of 14 residues. V lost 5 bases to trimming and J lost 3 bases; unmatched junction nucleotides: 3. From germline, CDR1 is LGHDT and CDR2 YNNKEL (reference sequence). CDR3 residues: CASSTGLAEETQYF. In nucleotides, the CDR3 is TGTGCCAGCAGCACTGGACTAGCGGAAGAGACCCAGTACTTC.

The V gene is TRBV7-3, the J gene TRBJ1-6, with D perhaps TRBD1 (6 bases). CDR1 is SGHTA, CDR2 FQGTGA, per germline. The V end lost 5 bases, the J end lost 11 bases, and 16 bases lay between the germline ends. The CDR3 has 14 amino acids. CDR3 in DNA: TGTGCCAGCAGCCCCTCGGGGACACGGACACCCCTCCACTTT. Its protein product is CASSPSGTRTPLHF.